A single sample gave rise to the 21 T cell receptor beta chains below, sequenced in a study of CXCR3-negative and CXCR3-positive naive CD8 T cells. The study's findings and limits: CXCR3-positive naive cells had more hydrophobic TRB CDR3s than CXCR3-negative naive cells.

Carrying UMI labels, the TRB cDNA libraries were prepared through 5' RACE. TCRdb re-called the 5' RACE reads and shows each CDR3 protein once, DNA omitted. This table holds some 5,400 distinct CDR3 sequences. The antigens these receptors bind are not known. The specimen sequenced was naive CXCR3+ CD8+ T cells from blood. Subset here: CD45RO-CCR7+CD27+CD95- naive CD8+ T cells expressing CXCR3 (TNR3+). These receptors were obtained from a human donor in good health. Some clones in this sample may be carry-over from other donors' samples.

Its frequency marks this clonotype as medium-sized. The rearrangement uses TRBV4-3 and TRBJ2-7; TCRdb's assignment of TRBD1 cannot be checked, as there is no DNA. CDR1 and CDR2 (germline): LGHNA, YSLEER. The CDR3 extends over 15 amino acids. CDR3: CASSAGTGDIYEQYF.

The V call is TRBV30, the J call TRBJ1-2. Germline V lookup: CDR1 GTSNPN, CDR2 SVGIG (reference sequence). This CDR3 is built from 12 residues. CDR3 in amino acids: CAWSQANYGYTF. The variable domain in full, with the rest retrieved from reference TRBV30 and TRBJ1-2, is SQTIHQWPATLVQPVGSPLSLECTVEGTSNPNLYWYRQAAGRGLQLLFYSVGIGQISSEVPQNLSASRPQDRQFILSSKKLLLSDSGFYLCAWSQANYGYTFGSGTRLTVV.

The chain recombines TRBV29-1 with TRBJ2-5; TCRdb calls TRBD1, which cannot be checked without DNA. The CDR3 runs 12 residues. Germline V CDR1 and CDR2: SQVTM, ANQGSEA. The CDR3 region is CSVVTGQETQYF.

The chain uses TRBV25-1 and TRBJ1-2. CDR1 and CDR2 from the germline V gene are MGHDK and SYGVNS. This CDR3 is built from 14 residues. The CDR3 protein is CASSDLWGVSGYTF.

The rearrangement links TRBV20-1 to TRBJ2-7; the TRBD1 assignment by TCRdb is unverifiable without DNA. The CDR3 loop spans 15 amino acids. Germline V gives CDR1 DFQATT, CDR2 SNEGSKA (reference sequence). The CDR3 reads CSARDPGGLSYEQYF.

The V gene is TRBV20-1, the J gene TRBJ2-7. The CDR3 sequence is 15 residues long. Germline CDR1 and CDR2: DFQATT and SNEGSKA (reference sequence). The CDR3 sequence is CSARDFEQSSYEQYF.

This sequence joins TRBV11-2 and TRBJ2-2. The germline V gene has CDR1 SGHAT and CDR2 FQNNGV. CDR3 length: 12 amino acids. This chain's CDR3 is CASSLNTGELFF. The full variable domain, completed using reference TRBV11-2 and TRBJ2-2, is EAGVAQSPRYKIIEKRQSVAFWCNPISGHATLYWYQQILGQGPKLLIQFQNNGVVDDSQLPKDRFSAERLKGVDSTLKIQPAKLEDSAVYLCASSLNTGELFFGEGSRLTVL.

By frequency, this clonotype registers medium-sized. The CDR3 sequence is CASSRGLTCGYTF. V and J are TRBV23-1 and TRBJ1-2; absent DNA, TCRdb's TRBD1 call cannot be checked. TRBV23-1 is flagged as an ORF with uncertain function. The CDR3 has 13 residues.

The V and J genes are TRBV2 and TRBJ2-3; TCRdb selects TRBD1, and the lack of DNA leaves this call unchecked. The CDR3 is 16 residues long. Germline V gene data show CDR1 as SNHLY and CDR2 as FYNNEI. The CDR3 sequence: CASGDRAVDGTDTQYF.

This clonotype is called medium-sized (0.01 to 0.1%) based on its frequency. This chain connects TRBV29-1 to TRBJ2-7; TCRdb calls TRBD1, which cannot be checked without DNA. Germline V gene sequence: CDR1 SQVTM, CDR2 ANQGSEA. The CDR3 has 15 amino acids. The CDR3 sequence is CSVEVAGRGPYEQYF.

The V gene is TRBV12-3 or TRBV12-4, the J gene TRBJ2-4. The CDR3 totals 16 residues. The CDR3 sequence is CASSPPTGWGKNIQYF.

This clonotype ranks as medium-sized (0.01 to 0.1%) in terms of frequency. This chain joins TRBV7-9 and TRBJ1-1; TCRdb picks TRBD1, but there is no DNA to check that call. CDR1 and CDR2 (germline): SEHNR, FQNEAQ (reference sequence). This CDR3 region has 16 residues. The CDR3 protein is CASSPGQGTLNTEAFF.

CDR3 loop: CASTPGQGITEAFF. V and J are TRBV19 and TRBJ1-1; TCRdb designates TRBD1, a call that cannot be tested without DNA. Germline values: CDR1 LNHDA, CDR2 SQIVND (reference sequence). The length of the CDR3 is 14 residues.

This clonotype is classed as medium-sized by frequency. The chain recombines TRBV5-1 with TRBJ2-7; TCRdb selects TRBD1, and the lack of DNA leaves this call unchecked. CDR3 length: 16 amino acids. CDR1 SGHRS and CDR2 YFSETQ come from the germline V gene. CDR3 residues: CASSLAPGQGAYEQYF.

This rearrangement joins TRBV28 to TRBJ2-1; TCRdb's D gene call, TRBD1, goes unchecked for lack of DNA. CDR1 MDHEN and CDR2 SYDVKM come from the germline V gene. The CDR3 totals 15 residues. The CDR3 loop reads CASIHARGIHNEQFF.

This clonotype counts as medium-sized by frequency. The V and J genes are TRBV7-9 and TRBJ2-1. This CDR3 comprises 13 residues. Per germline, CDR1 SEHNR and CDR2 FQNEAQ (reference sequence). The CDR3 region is CASSLLAYNEQFF.

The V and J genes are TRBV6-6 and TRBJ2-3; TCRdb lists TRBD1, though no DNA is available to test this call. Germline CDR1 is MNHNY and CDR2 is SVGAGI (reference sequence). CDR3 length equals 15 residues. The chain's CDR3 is CASTFAGQGTDTQYF.

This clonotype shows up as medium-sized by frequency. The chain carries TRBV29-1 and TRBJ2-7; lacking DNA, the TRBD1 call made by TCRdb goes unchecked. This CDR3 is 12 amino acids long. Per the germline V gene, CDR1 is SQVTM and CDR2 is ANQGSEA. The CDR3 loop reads CSVWGDTYEQYF.

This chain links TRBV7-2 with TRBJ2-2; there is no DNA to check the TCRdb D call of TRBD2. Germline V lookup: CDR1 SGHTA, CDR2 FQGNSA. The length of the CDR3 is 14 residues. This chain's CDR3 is CASTGTSIPGELFF.

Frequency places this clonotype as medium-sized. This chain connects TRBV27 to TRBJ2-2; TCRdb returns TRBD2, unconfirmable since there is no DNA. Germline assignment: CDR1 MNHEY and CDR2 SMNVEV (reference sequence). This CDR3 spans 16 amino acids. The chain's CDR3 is CARSLSWESNTGELFF.

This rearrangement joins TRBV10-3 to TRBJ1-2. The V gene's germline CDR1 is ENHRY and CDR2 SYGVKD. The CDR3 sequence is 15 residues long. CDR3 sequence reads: CAIGQLSDVNYGYTF.